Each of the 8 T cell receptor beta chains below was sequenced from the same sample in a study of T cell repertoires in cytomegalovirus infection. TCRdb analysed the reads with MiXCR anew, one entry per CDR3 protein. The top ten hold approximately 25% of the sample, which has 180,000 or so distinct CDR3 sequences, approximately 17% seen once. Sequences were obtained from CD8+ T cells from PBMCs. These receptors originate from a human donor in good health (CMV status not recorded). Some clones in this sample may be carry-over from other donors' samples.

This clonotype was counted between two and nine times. CDR3 protein: CASPTPLGELFF. In nucleotides, the CDR3 is TGTGCCAGCCCCACCCCCCTCGGGGAGCTGTTTTTT. The chain carries TRBV7-6 and TRBJ2-2; D is uncertain. The CDR3 sequence is 12 residues long. CDR1 SGHVS and CDR2 FNYEAQ come from the germline V gene. The V gene lost 8 bases and the J gene lost 7 bases, with 11 bases spanning the gap.

The DNA for the CDR3 is TGTGCCAGCAGCTTCTTCTTCGGACAGGGGGCTAATGAAAAACTGTTTTTT. This sequence encodes CASSFFFGQGANEKLFF. This chain connects TRBV7-8 to TRBJ1-4; 10 nucleotides align to TRBD1. Germline assignment: CDR1 SGHVS and CDR2 FQNEAQ. The V segment lost 3 bases and the J segment 3 bases; nucleotides outside the gene matches: 7. This CDR3 is 17 amino acids long. Looking up the rest from reference TRBV7-8 and TRBJ1-4 gives the full variable domain: GAGVSQSPRYKVAKRGQDVALRCDPISGHVSLFWYQQALGQGPEFLTYFQNEAQLDKSGLPSDRFFAERPEGSVSTLKIQRTQQEDSAVYLCASSFFFGQGANEKLFFGSGTQLSVL.

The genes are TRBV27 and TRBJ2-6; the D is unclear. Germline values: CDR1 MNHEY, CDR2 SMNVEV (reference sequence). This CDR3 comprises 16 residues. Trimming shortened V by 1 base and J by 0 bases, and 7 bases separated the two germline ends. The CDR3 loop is CASSLFLSSGANVLTF. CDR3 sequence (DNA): TGTGCCAGCAGTTTATTCCTGTCCTCTGGGGCCAACGTCCTGACTTTC.

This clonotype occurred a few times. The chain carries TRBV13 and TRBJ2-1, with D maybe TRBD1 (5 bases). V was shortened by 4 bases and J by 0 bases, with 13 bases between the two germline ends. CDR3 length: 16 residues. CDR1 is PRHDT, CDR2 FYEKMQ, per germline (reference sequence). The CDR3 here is CASSYGQVSSYNEQFF. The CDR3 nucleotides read TGTGCCAGCAGCTACGGACAAGTAAGCTCCTACAATGAGCAGTTCTTC.

The CDR3 reads CASSPIRQGAYEQYF. The CDR3 bases are TGTGCCAGCAGCCCGATACGACAGGGAGCCTACGAGCAGTACTTC. This chain uses TRBV7-9 with TRBJ2-7, with TRBD1 matching 7 bases. V was pared by 5 bases and J by 2 bases, with 9 bases of the junction left unmatched. The CDR3 spans 15 residues. Germline loops: CDR1 SEHNR, CDR2 FQNEAQ (reference sequence).

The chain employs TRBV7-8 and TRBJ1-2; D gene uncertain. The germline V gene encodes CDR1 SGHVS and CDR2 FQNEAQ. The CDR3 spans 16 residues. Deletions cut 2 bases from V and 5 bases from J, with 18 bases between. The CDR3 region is CASSLRRSVGPYGYTF. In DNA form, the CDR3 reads TGTGCCAGCAGCTTAAGGCGGTCAGTCGGGCCGTATGGCTACACCTTC.

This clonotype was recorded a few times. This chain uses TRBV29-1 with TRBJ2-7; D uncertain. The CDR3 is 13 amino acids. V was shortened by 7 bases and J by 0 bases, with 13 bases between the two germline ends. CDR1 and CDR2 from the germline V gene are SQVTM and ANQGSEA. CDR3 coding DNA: TGCAGCGGTCGGACGGCCAGCTCCTACGAGCAGTACTTC. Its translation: CSGRTASSYEQYF.

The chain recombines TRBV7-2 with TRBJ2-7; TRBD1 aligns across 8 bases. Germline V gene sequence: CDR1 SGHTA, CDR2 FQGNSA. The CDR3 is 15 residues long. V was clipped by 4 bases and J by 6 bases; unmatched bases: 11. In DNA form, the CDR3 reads TGTGCCAGCAGCTACACGCAGGGGGCTCTCGGCGAGCAGTACTTC. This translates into CASSYTQGALGEQYF.